Listed below are T cell receptor beta chains from one sample, sequenced in a study of shared clonotypes between healthy human individuals. This table comes from immunoSEQ multiplex PCR, and its TCRdb copy is limited to in-frame clones, with some not included. The sample records 2 million to 3 million clones, around 90% being singletons. The sample was naive CD4+ T cells sorted from blood. Source of these receptors: a man between 18 and 29 years old in good health. Each CDR3 is given with its conserved first and last residue. The order of the fields is clone size, D gene, CDR3 length, V gene, J gene, CDR3 protein, CDR3 DNA. A D gene is named only where the DNA matches it firmly. Clone size is stated in some rows and not others, as once, few, many or a class when expanded.

size: -; D: TRBD2; length: 14; V: TRBV7-2; J: TRBJ2-5; CDR3: CASRLAGGPTAQYF; DNA: TGTGCCAGCAGACTAGCGGGAGGTCCTACGGCCCAGTACTTC
size: -; D: TRBD2; length: 18; V: TRBV7-8; J: TRBJ2-5; CDR3: CASSPRLESGGARETQYF; DNA: TGTGCCAGCAGCCCACGGTTGGAGAGCGGGGGGGCCCGAGAGACCCAGTACTTC
size: once; D: -; length: 15; V: TRBV11-3; J: TRBJ2-2; CDR3: CASSLAGRNTGELFF; DNA: TGTGCCAGCAGCTTAGCGGGAAGGAACACCGGGGAGCTGTTTTTT
size: -; D: -; length: 15; V: TRBV30; J: TRBJ1-4; CDR3: CAWKEGPTTNEKLFF; DNA: TGTGCCTGGAAAGAAGGCCCTACAACTAATGAAAAACTGTTTTTT
size: -; D: -; length: 15; V: TRBV5-4; J: TRBJ2-5; CDR3: CASSLYGQGGETQYF; DNA: TGTGCCAGCAGCTTGTATGGCCAGGGGGGAGAGACCCAGTACTTC
size: -; D: TRBD1; length: 13; V: TRBV6-5; J: TRBJ1-1; CDR3: CASSWQGGTEAFF; DNA: TGTGCCAGCAGTTGGCAGGGGGGCACTGAAGCTTTCTTT
size: -; D: -; length: 15; V: TRBV10-3; J: TRBJ1-1; CDR3: CAITRGRGWGTEAFF; DNA: TGTGCCATCACCAGGGGCCGGGGCTGGGGCACTGAAGCTTTCTTT
size: -; D: -; length: 16; V: TRBV11-2; J: TRBJ2-3; CDR3: CASSKLHGQSTDTQYF; DNA: TGTGCCAGCAGCAAGCTTCATGGACAGAGCACAGATACGCAGTATTTT
size: once; D: -; length: 15; V: TRBV9; J: TRBJ1-3; CDR3: CASSRAGEAGNTIYF; DNA: TGTGCCAGCAGCCGAGCGGGGGAGGCTGGAAACACCATATATTTT
size: -; D: TRBD1; length: 14; V: TRBV11-3; J: TRBJ2-1; CDR3: CASSYRGSYNEQFF; DNA: TGTGCCAGCAGCTACAGGGGCTCCTACAATGAGCAGTTCTTC
size: -; D: -; length: 15; V: TRBV7-9; J: TRBJ2-2; CDR3: CASSPRTGNTGELFF; DNA: TGTGCCAGCAGTCCCCGGACTGGGAACACCGGGGAGCTGTTTTTT
size: once; D: -; length: 12; V: TRBV30; J: TRBJ2-5; CDR3: CASSEGGETQYF; DNA: TGTGCCTCCTCGGAGGGTGGGGAGACCCAGTACTTC
size: -; D: TRBD1; length: 13; V: TRBV2; J: TRBJ2-5; CDR3: CASRWTGDGTQYF; DNA: TGTGCCAGCAGGTGGACAGGGGACGGGACCCAGTACTTC
size: -; D: -; length: 16; V: TRBV6-5; J: TRBJ2-1; CDR3: CASSYSKGGFYNEQFF; DNA: TGTGCCAGCAGTTACTCGAAGGGGGGGTTCTACAATGAGCAGTTCTTC
size: -; D: -; length: 11; V: TRBV6-5; J: TRBJ2-5; CDR3: CASSREKTQYF; DNA: TGTGCCAGCAGTCGGGAGAAGACCCAGTACTTC
size: -; D: -; length: 13; V: TRBV2; J: TRBJ2-5; CDR3: CASEGRGWETQYF; DNA: TGTGCCAGCGAGGGAAGAGGGTGGGAGACCCAGTACTTC